This T cell receptor (beta chain) appears in the sequencing data of a study of blood T cell repertoires in COVID-19. The CDR3 consists of 12 residues. Germline V gene sequence: CDR1 MNHEY, CDR2 SVGEGT. The V end lost 5 bases, the J end lost 7 bases, and 11 bases lay between the germline ends. Source study methods: The authors estimated nucleated cell counts from reference gene primer amplification. Sequencing used immunoSEQ multiplex PCR; TCRdb keeps in-frame clones, though not all of them. D and trimming come from the DNA, and the V and J calls and clone size come from that table. The sample shows 150,000 to 200,000 clones, around nine tenths of them seen only once.

The clonotype was recovered from a man between 65 and 85 years old with acute or convalescent COVID-19. The gene calls are TRBV6-2 or TRBV6-3 and TRBJ1-2; D remains unclear. The specimen sequenced was peripheral blood. The CDR3 region has the DNA TGTGCCAGCAGTAATCCGGGATTTGGCTACACCTTC. This sequence encodes CASSNPGFGYTF.